This is a list of T cell receptor beta chains from one sample in a study of cytomegalovirus exposure and HLA in healthy donors. Repertoires were generated with immunoSEQ multiplex PCR, while TCRdb's copy carries only in-frame clones and drops some. Of 120,000 or so clones in the sample, about 74% were seen once. Source material: PBMCs. Source of these receptors: a woman aged 40 to 49 in good health and CMV-seropositive. The CDR3 runs from the conserved cysteine through the conserved F or W. D genes are given only for firm matches. Clone size is given for some rows only: seen once, a few or many times, or a class if the clone is expanded.

j_call	clone_size	v_call	d_call	cdr3_aa	cdr3_nt
TRBJ1-1	.	TRBV7-2	TRBD1	CASSLGGQGGNTEAFF	TGTGCCAGCAGCTTAGGAGGACAGGGAGGCAACACTGAAGCTTTCTTT
TRBJ1-1	.	TRBV4-3	.	CASSPTSLDRPNTEAFF	TGCGCCAGCAGCCCGACCTCCCTTGACAGGCCTAACACTGAAGCTTTCTTT
TRBJ1-4	few	TRBV6-6	.	CASSYAANEKLFF	TGTGCCAGCAGTTATGCAGCTAATGAAAAACTGTTTTTT
TRBJ2-5	.	TRBV10-1	.	CASSESTRWGRKRSPAQYF	TGCGCCAGCAGTGAGTCGACAAGGTGGGGGAGGAAGCGGAGCCCGGCCCAGTACTTC
TRBJ2-7	.	TRBV5-1	TRBD1	CASSPTGSEQYF	TGCGCCAGCAGCCCGACAGGGTCCGAGCAGTACTTC
TRBJ2-3	.	TRBV18	.	CASSPGDSDTQYF	TGTGCCAGCTCACCAGGAGACTCAGATACGCAGTATTTT
TRBJ2-7	.	TRBV4-3	.	CASSLNWDIKEQYF	TGCGCCAGCAGCTTAAATTGGGACATCAAAGAGCAGTATTTC
TRBJ2-1	.	TRBV20-1	TRBD1	CSATPGGKQFF	TGCAGTGCTACCCCAGGGGGCAAGCAGTTCTTC
TRBJ2-3	.	TRBV7-3	.	CASSPSTDTQYF	TGTGCCAGCAGCCCAAGCACAGATACGCAGTATTTT
TRBJ2-2	.	TRBV7-2	.	CASSLGGAGELFF	TGTGCCAGCAGCTTAGGGGGGGCCGGGGAGCTGTTTTTT
TRBJ1-2	.	TRBV5-6	TRBD1	CASSLVGAGGNYGYTF	TGTGCCAGCAGCTTGGTAGGGGCAGGGGGTAACTATGGCTACACCTTC
TRBJ2-1	.	TRBV5-4	TRBD2	CASSLATTSATYNEQFF	TGTGCCAGCAGCTTGGCCACGACTAGCGCAACCTACAATGAGCAGTTCTTC
TRBJ1-3	once	TRBV2	TRBD1	CASSWDSTSGNTIYF	TGTGCCAGCAGTTGGGACAGTACCTCTGGAAACACCATATATTTT
TRBJ2-7	few	TRBV19	.	CASSIVATSYEQYF	TGTGCCAGTAGTATAGTGGCCACCTCCTACGAGCAGTACTTC
TRBJ1-1	.	TRBV18	.	CASSPPNSWNTEAFF	TGTGCCAGCTCACCACCGAACAGTTGGAACACTGAAGCTTTCTTT
TRBJ1-4	.	TRBV9	.	CASSVSDEEHQKLFF	TGTGCCAGCAGCGTAAGCGATGAGGAGCACCAAAAACTGTTTTTT
TRBJ2-5	.	TRBV5-4	.	CASSLQGPQTQYF	TGTGCCAGCAGTTTACAGGGCCCCCAGACCCAGTACTTC
TRBJ1-2	few	TRBV19	.	CASSIQGLANYGYTF	TGTGCCAGTAGTATCCAGGGATTAGCTAACTATGGCTACACCTTC
TRBJ2-7	once	TRBV5-4	TRBD2	CASSFLSGSLEDEQYF	TGTGCCAGCAGCTTTCTTAGCGGGAGCTTAGAGGACGAGCAGTACTTC
TRBJ2-7	.	TRBV4-1	TRBD1	CASSQDYGGQETYEQYF	TGCGCCAGCAGCCAAGATTATGGGGGACAGGAGACCTACGAGCAGTACTTC
TRBJ1-1	.	TRBV18	TRBD1	CASTGTGRLAFF	TGTGCCAGCACCGGGACAGGGCGGTTGGCTTTCTTT
TRBJ1-2	.	TRBV9	TRBD1	CASSVGQGKNGYTF	TGTGCCAGCAGCGTAGGACAGGGGAAAAACGGCTACACCTTC
TRBJ2-7	.	TRBV13	.	CASSLGQSVTYEQYF	TGTGCCAGCAGCTTAGGGCAGAGCGTCACCTACGAGCAGTACTTC
TRBJ1-4	.	TRBV5-1	.	CASSLAFSTGSTNEKLFF	TGCGCCAGCAGCTTGGCTTTCTCTACAGGGTCTACTAATGAAAAACTGTTTTTT
TRBJ2-7	.	TRBV7-9	TRBD1	CASSLDTRGQRQYF	TGTGCCAGCAGCTTAGATACCAGGGGGCAACGGCAGTACTTC
TRBJ1-1	.	TRBV5-1	.	CASTLQGNTEAFF	TGCGCCAGCACCCTACAGGGGAACACTGAAGCTTTCTTT